This is a list of T cell receptor beta chains from one sample in a study of resident and recirculating memory T cells in vitiligo. TCRdb's table, derived via immunoSEQ multiplex PCR, lists solely in-frame clones and lacks some. The sample includes around 43,000 clones, over 90% of them seen just once. Sequenced input: blood. The origin of the receptors is a male donor with vitiligo. Both conserved end residues are trimmed from each CDR3. Rows give clone size only sometimes, using once, few, many, or a class for an expanded clone.

CDR3 length: 10; clone size: NA; V gene: TRBV29-1; J gene: TRBJ2-5; CDR3 protein: SGMDSQETQY
CDR3 length: 12; clone size: NA; V gene: TRBV5-1; J gene: TRBJ1-4; CDR3 protein: ASSPGATNEKLF
CDR3 length: 13; clone size: NA; V gene: TRBV5-1; J gene: TRBJ1-6; CDR3 protein: ASSTDRTYNSPLH
CDR3 length: 10; clone size: NA; V gene: TRBV6-5; J gene: TRBJ2-7; CDR3 protein: ASYGGVGEQY
CDR3 length: 15; clone size: NA; V gene: TRBV4-1; J gene: TRBJ2-1; CDR3 protein: ASSQLSGTGFRNEQF
CDR3 length: 14; clone size: NA; V gene: TRBV27; J gene: TRBJ1-1; CDR3 protein: ASSPGAGGSWTEAF
CDR3 length: 9; clone size: NA; V gene: TRBV7-2; J gene: TRBJ2-5; CDR3 protein: ASSPRETQY
CDR3 length: 12; clone size: once; V gene: TRBV19; J gene: TRBJ1-1; CDR3 protein: ASSHQSRGTEAF
CDR3 length: 14; clone size: few; V gene: TRBV29-1; J gene: TRBJ2-3; CDR3 protein: SVPRTSGGAVDTQY
CDR3 length: 10; clone size: NA; V gene: TRBV30; J gene: TRBJ1-1; CDR3 protein: AYGSGGTEAF
CDR3 length: 12; clone size: NA; V gene: TRBV5-1; J gene: TRBJ2-7; CDR3 protein: ASSSSGGAYEQY
CDR3 length: 11; clone size: once; V gene: TRBV6-5; J gene: TRBJ1-4; CDR3 protein: ASRPGQVEKLF
CDR3 length: 12; clone size: NA; V gene: TRBV7-8; J gene: TRBJ1-2; CDR3 protein: ASSLIGVLDGYT
CDR3 length: 12; clone size: NA; V gene: TRBV7-2; J gene: TRBJ1-2; CDR3 protein: ASSLDSGGYGYT
CDR3 length: 12; clone size: NA; V gene: TRBV11-1; J gene: TRBJ2-2; CDR3 protein: ASSRDKPTGELF
CDR3 length: 14; clone size: NA; V gene: TRBV5-1; J gene: TRBJ2-1; CDR3 protein: ASRNGGGGQSDEQF
CDR3 length: 12; clone size: NA; V gene: TRBV4-3; J gene: TRBJ2-7; CDR3 protein: ASSQRPQGGEQY
CDR3 length: 11; clone size: NA; V gene: TRBV9; J gene: TRBJ2-1; CDR3 protein: ASSVQESNEQF
CDR3 length: 12; clone size: NA; V gene: TRBV9; J gene: TRBJ2-2; CDR3 protein: ASSVGRPRSELF
CDR3 length: 13; clone size: NA; V gene: TRBV7-2; J gene: TRBJ2-3; CDR3 protein: ASSPAGGEGRAQY
CDR3 length: 15; clone size: NA; V gene: TRBV21-1; J gene: TRBJ1-2; CDR3 protein: ASSKSGQGWPSDGYT
CDR3 length: 12; clone size: NA; V gene: TRBV11-2; J gene: TRBJ2-7; CDR3 protein: ASRRGGGTYEQY
CDR3 length: 13; clone size: once; V gene: TRBV5-4; J gene: TRBJ2-7; CDR3 protein: ASSLGQFLPYEQY
CDR3 length: 14; clone size: NA; V gene: TRBV27; J gene: TRBJ2-7; CDR3 protein: ASSSYRQGGSYEQY
CDR3 length: 13; clone size: NA; V gene: TRBV19; J gene: TRBJ2-1; CDR3 protein: ASSIAGQGRHEQF
CDR3 length: 12; clone size: NA; V gene: TRBV5-4; J gene: TRBJ2-3; CDR3 protein: GYKRDAGTDTQY